The clone carrying this TCR beta chain is medium-sized within its sample. The antigen remains unidentified. From unsorted bulk tissue weighing about 20-32 mg, DNA and RNA were co-extracted. This entry belongs to a study of tumor-infiltrating lymphocytes in primary liver carcinoma. General study points: Tumor specimens were characterized by a significantly higher top-250-clone fraction than blood (p = 0.039).

The researchers produced TCR beta cDNA from around 500 ng total RNA with a constant-region primer. Investigators got TCR beta libraries out of three nested multiplex PCR rounds, done with slightly modified ARM-PCR. TCRdb re-called the multiplex PCR reads through MiXCR, storing one row per CDR3 protein. The table shows roughly 120,000 distinct CDR3 sequences, with around two thirds occurring only once. The sequence was collected from a woman in her sixties with primary liver carcinoma and hepatitis B virus infection. Sequenced: tumor-adjacent normal liver tissue.

CDR3 in amino acids: CASSLGGKTGELFF. For the CDR3, the DNA is TGTGCCAGCAGCTTGGGAGGGAAGACCGGGGAGCTGTTTTTT. The chain uses TRBV11-1 and TRBJ2-2; 7 bases agree with TRBD2. The junction had 3 bases not matched to a gene; V was cut back by 3 bases and J by 5 bases. CDR1 and CDR2 from the germline V gene are SGHAT and FQDESV (reference sequence). CDR3 length: 14 amino acids.